This T cell receptor beta chain was obtained from a study of OX40 agonist ivuxolimab in advanced cancers. Study-wide findings and caveats: Among T cells, CD8+ cells averaged more expanded clones than CD4+ cells.

With 1 base clipped from V and 3 bases from J, the junction kept 3 bases outside the gene matches. CDR1 SGHAT and CDR2 FQNNGV come from the germline V gene. The CDR3 loop spans 14 amino acids. Baseline, cycle 4 day 1, and cycle 7 day 1 were the blood sampling points. As concerns this clone: The antigen remains unidentified.

Assay used: immunoSEQ multiplex PCR; TCRdb lists only in-frame clones, some missing. The sample holds about 84,000 clones, roughly 94% seen once. The receptor comes from an adult with an advanced solid tumor such as melanoma, head and neck, liver or kidney cancer. This rearrangement joins TRBV11-2 to TRBJ2-7; 7 nucleotides agree with TRBD2. The material was CD4+ or CD8+ T cells sorted from blood, obtained in a trial of the OX40 agonist ivuxolimab. The CDR3 bases are TGTGCCAGCAGCTTAGGGCTAGCGGACTACGAGCAGTACTTC. Its protein is CASSLGLADYEQYF.